This TCR beta chain stems from a study of identical twins. The trim removed 4 bases at V and 3 bases at J, leaving 5 bases unmatched. CDR3 length: 15 residues. CDR1 SGHVS and CDR2 FQNEAQ come from the germline V gene. This clonotype has more than one count but fewer than ten. The antigen remains unidentified. In TCRdb, the 5' RACE reads were re-called with MiXCR into one record per CDR3 protein. The repertoire holds roughly 290,000 distinct CDR3 sequences, with around 8.8% as singletons. Study findings and constraints: Recombination models fit unrelated individuals' TCR alpha sharing but underestimated twins'.

This sample also belongs to another study, concerning yellow fever vaccine responses in identical twins.

The rearrangement links TRBV7-8 to TRBJ2-7, with 11 bases matching TRBD2. The source of this sequence is a woman between 18 and 29 years old in good health. Source material: memory (CD45RO+) T cells sorted from blood. In nucleotides, the CDR3 is TGTGCCAGCAGCTCAAGACTAGCGGGGAGCTACGAGCAGTACGTC. As protein: CASSSRLAGSYEQYV.